This T cell receptor (beta chain) derives from a study of long-term antiretroviral therapy in people with HIV. The trim removed 0 bases at V and 5 bases at J, leaving 0 bases unmatched. Germline V gene sequence: CDR1 LGHNA, CDR2 YSLEER. The CDR3 has 13 residues. Assay version v3.0 of immunoSEQ was used, and it was run at survey level. Generated by immunoSEQ multiplex PCR, the TCRdb table keeps only in-frame clones and is missing some. The sample lists just under 30,000 clones; less than 90% were seen once. This chain connects TRBV4-3 to TRBJ1-1; 7 positions agree with TRBD1. The TCR sequence derives from a man between 50 and 59 years old with HIV. Source: unsorted PBMCs, taken 5 years before starting antiretroviral therapy. The DNA of the CDR3 is TGCGCCAGCAGCCAAGACAGGGGGACTGAAGCTTTCTTT. Translation gives CASSQDRGTEAFF.